These 4 T cell receptor beta chains were sequenced from one sample in a study of OX40 agonist ivuxolimab in advanced cancers. TCRdb's copy holds only in-frame clones and misses some; the assay was immunoSEQ multiplex PCR. The table includes about 42,000 clones, roughly 90% detected once. This specimen consisted of CD4+ or CD8+ T cells sorted from blood, obtained in a trial of the OX40 agonist ivuxolimab. These receptors were obtained from an adult with an advanced solid tumor such as melanoma, head and neck, liver or kidney cancer.

The chain employs TRBV6-6 and TRBJ1-2, with D tentatively TRBD1 (5 bases). V was trimmed by 0 bases and J by 8 bases, leaving 13 bases between them. Germline V gene data show CDR1 as MNHNY and CDR2 as SVGAGI (reference sequence). The CDR3 runs 14 residues. Here the CDR3 DNA reads TGTGCCAGCAGTTACTCGACTCAGGGCTGGGGCTACACCTTC. Amino acid sequence: CASSYSTQGWGYTF.

The chain joins TRBV7-2 to TRBJ1-5; possible D gene TRBD1, 6 bases. Looked up from germline, CDR1 is SGHTA and CDR2 is FQGNSA. Trimming pared 1 base from V and 2 bases from J, leaving 6 bases between. This CDR3 contains 14 residues. CDR3 sequence reads: CASSLGTGNQPQHF. CDR3 in DNA: TGTGCCAGCAGCTTAGGGACAGGCAATCAGCCCCAGCATTTT.

The rearrangement uses TRBV5-1 and TRBJ2-6, with D hard to call. The germline V gene encodes CDR1 SGHRS and CDR2 YFSETQ. V gave up 1 base and J gave up 4 bases, with 12 bases separating them. The CDR3 loop spans 16 amino acids. The CDR3 is CASSLLAGGGANVLTF. The CDR3 bases are TGCGCCAGCAGCTTGTTGGCAGGCGGAGGGGCCAACGTCCTGACTTTC.

The chain is built from TRBV7-2 and TRBJ1-6; no firm D call. Germline V gene lookup returns CDR1 SGHTA and CDR2 FQGNSA. The CDR3 extends over 14 amino acids. V was cut by 1 base and J by 7 bases, with 8 bases left in between. As DNA, the CDR3 is TGTGCCAGCAGCTTAGATGCGGGGAATTCACCCCTCCACTTT. Translating gives CASSLDAGNSPLHF.